Listed below are T cell receptor beta chains from one sample, sequenced in a study of long-term antiretroviral therapy in people with HIV. Method: immunoSEQ multiplex PCR; TCRdb's copy keeps in-frame clones and lacks some. Here the sample spans 10,000 to 15,000 clones, around 73% being singletons. The material was unsorted PBMCs, obtained 1.3 years after starting antiretroviral therapy. These receptors were obtained from a woman aged 18-29 years with HIV. Each CDR3 is given with its conserved first and last residue. The D gene is left open where the match is weak. Part of the rows lack a size; the others show once, few, many or a class for expanded clones.

D: TRBD1; J: TRBJ1-2; V: TRBV5-1; size: .; DNA: TGCGCCAGCAGCTTGGAGGGGACAGGGGGCTATATGGTTAACTATGGCTACACCTTC; CDR3: CASSLEGTGGYMVNYGYTF
D: .; J: TRBJ2-3; V: TRBV27; size: .; DNA: TGTGCCAGCAGTTTAACTGGGACCGGTGCGAATACGCAGTATTTT; CDR3: CASSLTGTGANTQYF
D: TRBD1; J: TRBJ1-6; V: TRBV5-4; size: .; DNA: TGTGCCAGCAGCCTGGGACAGGGGAAAAACTCCTATAATTCACCCCTCCACTTT; CDR3: CASSLGQGKNSYNSPLHF
D: .; J: TRBJ1-5; V: TRBV27; size: .; DNA: TGTGCCAGCCGGGGGTACGGACAGCCAGATCAGCCCCAGCATTTT; CDR3: CASRGYGQPDQPQHF
D: TRBD2; J: TRBJ2-7; V: TRBV2; size: .; DNA: TGTGCCAGCAGTGAATTTCTTTCGGGGGGCTACGAGCAGTACTTC; CDR3: CASSEFLSGGYEQYF
D: .; J: TRBJ1-2; V: TRBV7-9; size: large; DNA: TGTGCCAGCAGCTTATTCGAAGAGAACGGCTACACCTTC; CDR3: CASSLFEENGYTF
D: .; J: TRBJ2-7; V: TRBV10-2; size: .; DNA: TGCGCCAGCAGTGACCGGGCCTACGAGCAGTACTTC; CDR3: CASSDRAYEQYF
D: .; J: TRBJ2-7; V: TRBV6-5; size: .; DNA: TGTGCCAGCAGTTACCAGACAGACTACTCCTACGAGCAGTACTTC; CDR3: CASSYQTDYSYEQYF
D: .; J: TRBJ2-1; V: TRBV29-1; size: .; DNA: TGCAGCCTTAAACGGGGGGCCACCTCCTACAATGAGCAGTTCTTC; CDR3: CSLKRGATSYNEQFF
D: .; J: TRBJ2-1; V: TRBV7-8; size: .; DNA: TGTGCCAGCAGTCCGTTCGGGGCAGGGGGGAATGAGCAGTTCTTC; CDR3: CASSPFGAGGNEQFF
D: .; J: TRBJ2-3; V: TRBV6-1; size: .; DNA: TGTGCCACGGGGACCCACACAGATACGCAGTATTTT; CDR3: CATGTHTDTQYF
D: .; J: TRBJ1-3; V: TRBV10-3; size: .; DNA: TGTGCTTTATCGGCTGCTCCCTCTGGAAACACCATATATTTT; CDR3: CALSAAPSGNTIYF
D: .; J: TRBJ2-1; V: TRBV29-1; size: .; DNA: TGCAGCGTTCAGGGCGGGGCCTGGGATGAGCAGTTCTTC; CDR3: CSVQGGAWDEQFF
D: TRBD1; J: TRBJ2-7; V: TRBV7-6; size: .; DNA: TGTGCCAGCAAGGGACAGGATTACGAGCAGTACTTC; CDR3: CASKGQDYEQYF
D: .; J: TRBJ2-7; V: TRBV9; size: .; DNA: TGTGCCAGCAGCGTAGCTCTGAGCTCCTACGAGCAGTACTTC; CDR3: CASSVALSSYEQYF
D: .; J: TRBJ2-4; V: TRBV4-3; size: few; DNA: TGCGCCAGCAGCCAGACCCAGGGACTCATAGCCAAAAACATTCAGTACTTC; CDR3: CASSQTQGLIAKNIQYF
D: TRBD1; J: TRBJ1-1; V: TRBV4-3; size: .; DNA: TGCGCCAGCAGCCAGAGGACAGGGATAAGTAACACTGAAGCTTTCTTT; CDR3: CASSQRTGISNTEAFF
D: .; J: TRBJ1-1; V: TRBV2; size: .; DNA: TGTGCCAGCAGTGAAAGGGAGAACACTGAAGCTTTCTTT; CDR3: CASSERENTEAFF
D: TRBD1; J: TRBJ2-2; V: TRBV9; size: .; DNA: TGTGCCAGCAGCTATACCGGGACAGGGGGACCCGGGGAGCTGTTTTTT; CDR3: CASSYTGTGGPGELFF
D: .; J: TRBJ2-3; V: TRBV14; size: .; DNA: TGTGCCAGCCGAGGGCAGAGTTTCCGCCAGGATACGCAGTATTTT; CDR3: CASRGQSFRQDTQYF
D: TRBD1; J: TRBJ2-7; V: TRBV7-9; size: .; DNA: TGTGCCAGCAGCTCCCCCACAGGGACAGGGCGGTACGAGCAGTACTTC; CDR3: CASSSPTGTGRYEQYF
D: TRBD2; J: TRBJ2-1; V: TRBV9; size: .; DNA: TGTGCCAGCAGCGCCCGTGGGGGGGGTTCGAATGAGCAGTTCTTC; CDR3: CASSARGGGSNEQFF
D: .; J: TRBJ2-2; V: TRBV27; size: .; DNA: TGTGCCAGCACCTGGTTGGGCGGGGAGCTGTTTTTT; CDR3: CASTWLGGELFF
D: .; J: TRBJ1-1; V: TRBV4-3; size: .; DNA: TGCGCCAGCAGCCAGGGATTAAATAGGGGGGATGAAGCTTTCTTT; CDR3: CASSQGLNRGDEAFF
D: .; J: TRBJ1-1; V: TRBV29-1; size: .; DNA: TGCAGCGTTGAAGATCAGGAGGATGAAGCTTTCTTT; CDR3: CSVEDQEDEAFF
D: .; J: TRBJ2-2; V: TRBV19; size: .; DNA: TGTGCCAGTAGTATGGCAGCGAACACCGGGGAGCTGTTTTTT; CDR3: CASSMAANTGELFF
D: .; J: TRBJ2-4; V: TRBV19; size: .; DNA: TGTGCCAGTAGTAGTCAGCTGGGAGACATTCAGTACTTC; CDR3: CASSSQLGDIQYF
D: .; J: TRBJ1-5; V: TRBV18; size: .; DNA: TGTGCCAGCTCACCAAGGGCAGGGGATAGCAATCAGCCCCAGCATTTT; CDR3: CASSPRAGDSNQPQHF